This T cell receptor (beta chain) comes out of a study of T cells in Graves' hyperthyroidism and ophthalmopathy. V was shortened by 4 bases and J by 2 bases, with 11 bases between the two germline ends. Germline V gene data show CDR1 as MNHEY and CDR2 as SVGEGT. The CDR3 contains 14 residues. Amplified TCR beta CDR3 regions derived from RNA transcripts. With the HTBI primer set, the TCR CDR3 went through a first round of RT-PCR. In TCRdb, the multiplex PCR reads were re-called with MiXCR into one record per CDR3 protein. The sample has some 550,000 distinct CDR3 sequences, about a sixth seen once. This clonotype originated in a middle-aged woman with Graves' ophthalmopathy. This chain links TRBV6-2 or TRBV6-3 with TRBJ1-2, with a possible D match to TRBD1 (6 bases). The specimen sequenced was blood. The CDR3 DNA sequence: TGTGCCAGCAGTTCGGGACACACAAACTATGGCTACACCTTC. Encoded protein: CASSSGHTNYGYTF.